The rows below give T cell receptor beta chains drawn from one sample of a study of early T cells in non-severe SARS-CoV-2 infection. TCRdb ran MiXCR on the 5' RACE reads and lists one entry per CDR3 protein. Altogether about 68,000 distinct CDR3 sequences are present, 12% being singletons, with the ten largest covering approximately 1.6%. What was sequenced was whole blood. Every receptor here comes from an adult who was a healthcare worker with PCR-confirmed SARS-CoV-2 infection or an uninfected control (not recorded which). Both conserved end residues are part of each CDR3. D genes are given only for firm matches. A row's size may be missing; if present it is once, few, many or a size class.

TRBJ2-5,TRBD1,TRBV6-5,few,TGTGCCAGCAGTCCCAGGGGGGAGACCCAGTACTTC,CASSPRGETQYF
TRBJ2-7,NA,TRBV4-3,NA,TGCGCCAGCAGCCAAGTACACAGGTCCTACGAGCAGTACTTC,CASSQVHRSYEQYF
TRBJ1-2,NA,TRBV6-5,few,TGTGCCAGCAGCCCCGCGGACAGCCGGGGGAACTATGGCTACACCTTC,CASSPADSRGNYGYTF
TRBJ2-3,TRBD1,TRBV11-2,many,TGCGCCAGCAGCTTGGGACAGGGAGCAGATACGCAGTATTTT,CASSLGQGADTQYF
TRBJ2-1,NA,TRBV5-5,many,TGTGCCAGCAGCCGGGTTAGTAACGGGATTGAGCAGTTCTTC,CASSRVSNGIEQFF
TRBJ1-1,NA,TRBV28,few,TGTGCCAGCACCATAGGGGGGAGGGGAGAAGCTTTCTTT,CASTIGGRGEAFF
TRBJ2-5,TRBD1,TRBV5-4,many,TGTGCCAGCAGCAAGGGACAGGGAGGCCAAGAGACCCAGTACTTC,CASSKGQGGQETQYF
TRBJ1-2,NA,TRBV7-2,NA,TGTGCCAGCAGCTTAAATGGGTCCCCCTTTAACTATGGCTACACCTTC,CASSLNGSPFNYGYTF
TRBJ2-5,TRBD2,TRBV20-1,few,TGCAGTGCTACGGGGGGGAGGGAAATAGAGACCCAGTACTTC,CSATGGREIETQYF
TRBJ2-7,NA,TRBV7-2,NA,TGTGCCAGCAGCTCGATGACAGGCCTCTACGAGCAGTACTTC,CASSSMTGLYEQYF
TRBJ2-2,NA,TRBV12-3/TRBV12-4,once,TGTGCCAGCAGTCGCGGCAGGCGGGATACCGGGGAGCTGTTTTTT,CASSRGRRDTGELFF
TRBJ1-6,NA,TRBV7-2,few,TGTGCCAGCAGCCCCAAGGCCCCGATCCTCCACTTT,CASSPKAPILHF
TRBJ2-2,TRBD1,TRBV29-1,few,TGCAGCTACAGGGGGTTGAACACCGGGGAGCTGTTTTTT,CSYRGLNTGELFF
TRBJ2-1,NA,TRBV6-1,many,TGTGCCAGCAGTGAATCAATCAATGAGCAGTTCTTC,CASSESINEQFF
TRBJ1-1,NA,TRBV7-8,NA,TGTGCCAGCAGCCCCGTGGGGGGTATGAACACTGAAGCTTTCTTT,CASSPVGGMNTEAFF
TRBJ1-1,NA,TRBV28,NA,TGTGCCAGCACCCCTCCATGGGTGATCATGAACACTGAAGCTTTCTTT,CASTPPWVIMNTEAFF
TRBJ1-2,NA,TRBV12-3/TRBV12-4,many,TGTGCCAGCACCCCCTCCCCCGTGACACAGAACTATGGCTACACCTTC,CASTPSPVTQNYGYTF
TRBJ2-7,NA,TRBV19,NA,TGTGCCAGTAGTATCATCGGGACGGCCCGCTACGAGCAGTACTTC,CASSIIGTARYEQYF
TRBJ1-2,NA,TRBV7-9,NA,TGTGCCAGCAGCTTAGCGATTGGGACCGCTAACTATGGCTACACCTTC,CASSLAIGTANYGYTF
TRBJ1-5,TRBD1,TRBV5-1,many,TGCGCCAGCAGCTTGCCCCCCCGCTCGGGCAGGGGGGATAGCAATCAGCCCCAGCATTTT,CASSLPPRSGRGDSNQPQHF
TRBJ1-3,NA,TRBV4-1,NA,TGCGCCAGCAGCCCAGGACGAGGGATTTCGGGAAACACCATATATTTT,CASSPGRGISGNTIYF
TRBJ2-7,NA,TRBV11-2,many,TGTGCCAGCGACTGGCGAGGGGAGCAGTACTTC,CASDWRGEQYF
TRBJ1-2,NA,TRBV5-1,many,TGCGCCAGCAGCAGGACAGTTAACTATGGCTACACCTTC,CASSRTVNYGYTF
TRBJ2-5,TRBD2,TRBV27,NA,TGTGCCAGCAGTCCCTTTCGACTAGCGGGAGTTTTAGAGACCCAGTACTTC,CASSPFRLAGVLETQYF
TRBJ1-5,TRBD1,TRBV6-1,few,TGTGCCAGCAGCTACCAGGGGGTAGGTCAGCCCCAGCATTTT,CASSYQGVGQPQHF
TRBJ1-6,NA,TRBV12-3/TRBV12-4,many,TGTGCCAGCAGTTTTGGGGCCAGGGTCCCCCTCCACTTT,CASSFGARVPLHF
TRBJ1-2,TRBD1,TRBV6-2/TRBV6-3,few,TGTGCCAGCAGCCGGGCGATGGGCGGGACAGACTATGGCTACACCTTC,CASSRAMGGTDYGYTF
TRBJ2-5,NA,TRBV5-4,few,TGTGCCAGCAGTCGAGGACTACAAGAGACCCAGTACTTC,CASSRGLQETQYF
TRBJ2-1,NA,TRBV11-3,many,TGTGCCAGCAGCGCGAACTACAATGAGCAGTTCTTC,CASSANYNEQFF
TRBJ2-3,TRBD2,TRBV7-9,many,TGTGCCAGCAGCGTAAAAGGACTAGCCGAGCAGTATTTT,CASSVKGLAEQYF
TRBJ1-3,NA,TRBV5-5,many,TGTGCCAGCAGCACCCAACCGGGACTTTTATCTGGAAACACCATATATTTT,CASSTQPGLLSGNTIYF
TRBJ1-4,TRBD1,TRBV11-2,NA,TGTGCCAGCAGCTTAACAGGGGTGGAAGCTAATGAAAAACTGTTTTTT,CASSLTGVEANEKLFF
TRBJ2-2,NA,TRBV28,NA,TGTGCCAGCGGGAAGGGGGACACCGGGGAGCTGTTTTTT,CASGKGDTGELFF
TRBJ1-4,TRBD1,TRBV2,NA,TGTGCCAGCAGCGATAGGACAGGGGGCACGGCTAATGAAAAACTGTTTTTT,CASSDRTGGTANEKLFF
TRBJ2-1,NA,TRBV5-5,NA,TGTGCCAGTAAGCCGGTCCCACCGGGAGATGAGCAGTTCTTC,CASKPVPPGDEQFF
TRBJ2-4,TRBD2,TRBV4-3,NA,TGCGCCAGCAGCCAAGAGTCCCGGGGGGAAAACATTCAGTACTTC,CASSQESRGENIQYF
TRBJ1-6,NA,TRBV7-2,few,TGTGCCAGCAGCCCCGAAGGGGCATCACCCCTCCACTTT,CASSPEGASPLHF
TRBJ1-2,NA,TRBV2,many,TGTGCCAGCAGTGTATCGCAGACTAACTATGGCTACACCTTC,CASSVSQTNYGYTF
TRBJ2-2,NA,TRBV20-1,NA,TGCAGTGCTAGTTTTCCGACGAACACCGGGGAGCTGTTTTTT,CSASFPTNTGELFF
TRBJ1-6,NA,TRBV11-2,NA,TGTGCCAGCAGCTCGCAAAGGGGGTCCCTCCACTTT,CASSSQRGSLHF
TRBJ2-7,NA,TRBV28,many,TGTGCCAGCAGTTTAAGGGGCGAGCAGTACTTC,CASSLRGEQYF
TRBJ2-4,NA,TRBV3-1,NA,TGTGCCAGCAGCCAAAGGGGGGGGCCTGGAAACATTCAGTACTTC,CASSQRGGPGNIQYF
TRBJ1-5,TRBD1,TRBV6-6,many,TGTGCCAGCAGTTCCTCGACAGGGTTAAGGGATCAGCCCCAGCATTTT,CASSSSTGLRDQPQHF
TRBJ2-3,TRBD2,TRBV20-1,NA,TGCAGTCCAGCAGGGGGACTAGCCCCAGATACGCAGTATTTT,CSPAGGLAPDTQYF
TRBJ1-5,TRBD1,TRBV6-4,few,TGTGCCAGCCGCCGACCCAGGGGGAGGGTCAATCAGCCCCAGCATTTT,CASRRPRGRVNQPQHF
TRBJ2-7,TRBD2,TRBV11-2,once,TGTGCCAGCAGCCCAGAGGGACTATCCAACTACGAGCAGTACTTC,CASSPEGLSNYEQYF
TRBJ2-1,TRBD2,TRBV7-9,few,TGTGCCAGCAGCTTAGTTGCGGGGGGTACTTACAATGAGCAGTTCTTC,CASSLVAGGTYNEQFF
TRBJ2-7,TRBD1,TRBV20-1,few,TGCAGTGCTCGGCCCGGACAGGGGGGCTACGAGCAGTACTTC,CSARPGQGGYEQYF
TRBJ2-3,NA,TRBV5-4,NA,TGTGCCAGCAGCTTGGGACTTGCCACAGATACGCAGTATTTT,CASSLGLATDTQYF
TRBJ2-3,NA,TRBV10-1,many,TGCGCCAGCAGTGAACAGGGAGGCACAGATACGCAGTATTTT,CASSEQGGTDTQYF
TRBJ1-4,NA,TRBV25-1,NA,TGTGCCAGCAGCGAGGTGGGCTTAGAAAAACTGTTTTTT,CASSEVGLEKLFF
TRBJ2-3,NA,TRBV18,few,TGTGCCAGCTCACCACGGGGCGGGATCTACACAGATACGCAGTATTTT,CASSPRGGIYTDTQYF
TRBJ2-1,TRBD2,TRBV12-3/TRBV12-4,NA,TGTGCCAGTACTACCGGGACTAGTCCCGGTGAGCAGTTCTTC,CASTTGTSPGEQFF
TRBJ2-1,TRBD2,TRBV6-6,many,TGTGCCAGCAGTTCCCCGGTGGGACTAGCGAATGAGCAGTTCTTC,CASSSPVGLANEQFF
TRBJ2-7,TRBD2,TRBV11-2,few,TGTGCCAGCAACCCGGGGGGGGACGAGCAGTACTTC,CASNPGGDEQYF
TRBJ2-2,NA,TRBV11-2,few,TGTGCCAGCACCCTATTTGGGGACACCCTTAACACCGGGGAGCTGTTTTTT,CASTLFGDTLNTGELFF
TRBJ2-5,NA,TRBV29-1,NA,TGCAGCGTGGGACTCATTTTTAGAGAGACCCAGTACTTC,CSVGLIFRETQYF